Sequencing of this T cell receptor beta chain was carried out in a study of T cell changes during pregnancy in multiple sclerosis. The ends were cut back, 0 bases at V and 4 bases at J, with 13 bases in the middle. Per the germline V gene, CDR1 is SGHRS and CDR2 is YFSETQ. The CDR3 covers 15 residues. Profiling relied on immunoSEQ multiplex PCR, and the TCRdb table lists in-frame clones only, not all of them. The sample lists about 53,000 clones, more than 90% occurring once. The material was CD8+ T cells from peripheral blood mononuclear cells, obtained before pregnancy. This sequence originates from a female donor with multiple sclerosis, enrolled in a pregnancy study. The genes are TRBV5-1 and TRBJ1-1; D perhaps matches TRBD1 (5 bases). The CDR3: CASSLGQGGVTEAFF. The DNA for the CDR3 is TGCGCCAGCAGCTTGGGGCAGGGCGGCGTCACTGAAGCTTTCTTT.